This T cell receptor beta chain was identified during a study of tumour-infiltrating T cells in Burkitt lymphoma. Sequenced by immunoSEQ multiplex PCR; TCRdb stores in-frame clones only, minus some. Altogether 15,000 to 20,000 clones are present, roughly 79% being singletons, with the ten largest covering over 2%. The origin of this receptor is a human donor with diffuse large B-cell lymphoma. Sequencing was carried out using tumor tissue.

CDR3 region: CASSQETAGVYGYTF. The DNA for the CDR3 is TGCGCCAGCAGCCAAGAGACAGCAGGGGTATATGGCTACACCTTC. The chain has TRBV4-3 and TRBJ1-2, with D maybe TRBD1 (6 bases). Between the trimmed V and J ends, which lost 0 bases and 5 bases, there was a span of 13 bases. CDR1 and CDR2 from the germline V gene are LGHNA and YSLEER. CDR3 length: 15 amino acids.